The 23 T cell receptor beta chains presented below share a single source sample, sequenced in a study of T cell changes during pregnancy in multiple sclerosis. Sequencing used immunoSEQ multiplex PCR; TCRdb keeps in-frame clones, though not all of them. The sample has 75,000 to 95,000 clones; 93% are singletons. Sequenced here: peripheral blood, sampled in the second trimester of pregnancy. These receptors were collected from a female donor with multiple sclerosis, enrolled in a pregnancy study.

In this sample, this clone turned up a few times. The V and J genes are TRBV4-2 and TRBJ2-1; TRBD2 matches at 12 bases. The CDR3 covers 17 residues. Germline values: CDR1 LGHNA, CDR2 YNFKEQ. Trimming at V came to 0 bases and at J to 8 bases, leaving 8 bases not matched to a gene. Here the CDR3 reads CASSQDWASGGAHEQFF. In DNA form, the CDR3 reads TGTGCCAGCAGCCAAGATTGGGCTAGCGGGGGGGCACATGAGCAGTTCTTC.

The chain carries TRBV9 and TRBJ2-7, with D perhaps matching TRBD1 (7 bases). V was shortened by 2 bases and J by 5 bases, with 14 bases between the two germline ends. The CDR3 spans 14 residues. From germline, CDR1 is SGDLS and CDR2 YYNGEE. CDR3 coding DNA: TGTGCCAGCAGCGTCAGGGGGGTCGTCGACGAGCAGTACTTC. Protein sequence: CASSVRGVVDEQYF.

The chain recombines TRBV5-1 with TRBJ2-7; 8 nucleotides agree with TRBD1. The CDR3 length is 14 residues. The junction had 9 bases not matched to a gene; V was cut back by 7 bases and J by 3 bases. Germline V gene data show CDR1 as SGHRS and CDR2 as YFSETQ. The chain's CDR3 is CASGLGQGIYEQYF. In DNA form, the CDR3 reads TGCGCCAGCGGCCTTGGACAGGGTATCTACGAGCAGTACTTC. Using reference TRBV5-1 and TRBJ2-7 for the parts outside the CDR3, the full variable domain is KAGVTQTPRYLIKTRGQQVTLSCSPISGHRSVSWYQQTPGQGLQFLFEYFSETQRNKGNFPGRFSGRQFSNSRSEMNVSTLELGDSALYLCASGLGQGIYEQYFGPGTRLTVT.

The chain employs TRBV19 and TRBJ1-6, with TRBD1 identical over 10 bases. The CDR3 runs to 14 residues. V trimming: 3 bases; J trimming: 12 bases; junction bases outside the gene matches: 5. In germline, CDR1 is LNHDA, CDR2 SQIVND (reference sequence). CDR3 region: CASSMGQGRIPLHF. The CDR3 nucleotides read TGTGCCAGTAGTATGGGACAGGGGAGAATACCCCTCCACTTT.

The V gene is TRBV7-8, the J gene TRBJ1-4, with D possibly TRBD1 on 6 matching bases. Germline CDR1 and CDR2: SGHVS and FQNEAQ. This CDR3 is 15 amino acids long. Trimming cost V 3 bases and J 5 bases, with 13 bases left between them. Here the CDR3 reads CASSLGDRYNEKLFF. The CDR3 region has the DNA TGTGCCAGCAGCTTGGGCGACAGGTACAATGAAAAACTGTTTTTT.

This clone was observed a handful of times. The V call is TRBV5-1, the J call TRBJ2-7, with TRBD1 as a possible D gene (7 bases). The CDR3 spans 15 residues. Germline V gives CDR1 SGHRS, CDR2 YFSETQ. Deletions cut 4 bases from V and 0 bases from J, with 14 bases between. The CDR3 DNA reads as TGCGCCAGCAGCGGGGGGACAGCGAGCTCCTACGAGCAGTACTTC. Translating it yields CASSGGTASSYEQYF.

The chain uses TRBV6-5 and TRBJ2-7; the match to TRBD2 covers 9 bases. J gave up 5 bases and V 8 bases, and 10 bases lay outside the gene matches. The CDR3 is 14 residues long. Germline V gene lookup returns CDR1 MNHEY and CDR2 SVGAGI. Here the CDR3 DNA reads TGTGCCAGCCGAATCACGCGGGGGGGGAACGAGCAGTACTTC. Encoded protein: CASRITRGGNEQYF.

The chain combines TRBV19 with TRBJ1-6; tentative D call: TRBD1 (5 bases). Germline V gene lookup returns CDR1 LNHDA and CDR2 SQIVND (reference sequence). With 2 bases removed from V and 7 bases from J, the gap between germline ends came to 12 bases. The CDR3 runs 15 residues. CDR3: CASSIQGPENSPLHF. For the CDR3, the DNA is TGTGCCAGTAGTATACAGGGCCCAGAAAATTCACCCCTCCACTTT.

The rearrangement uses TRBV5-4 and TRBJ2-7; 10 positions match TRBD1. Per the germline V gene, CDR1 is SGHNT and CDR2 is YYREEE (reference sequence). The trim removed 3 bases at V and 6 bases at J, leaving 12 bases unmatched. The CDR3 has 16 amino acids. The CDR3 loop is CASSSAIDRGPGEQYF. The CDR3 DNA reads as TGTGCCAGCAGCTCTGCAATCGACAGGGGGCCAGGCGAGCAGTACTTC.

The table lists this clone with a count of one. This chain joins TRBV4-2 and TRBJ2-2, with 7 positions matching TRBD1. Germline V gene data show CDR1 as LGHNA and CDR2 as YNFKEQ. The length of the CDR3 is 15 residues. J gave up 7 bases and V 1 base, and 6 bases lay outside the gene matches. The CDR3 DNA sequence: TGTGCCAGCAGCCAAGTAGAGGGGGCTGGCGGGGAGCTGTTTTTT. Its translation is CASSQVEGAGGELFF.

The chain has TRBV7-8 and TRBJ2-7; 10 bases are a match to TRBD2. V lost 5 bases and J lost 3; bases outside the gene matches: 7. Germline loops: CDR1 SGHVS, CDR2 FQNEAQ. The CDR3 consists of 15 residues. CDR3 in DNA: TGTGCCAGCAGCGTCGGACTAGCGGTGGACTACGAGCAGTACTTC. It yields the protein CASSVGLAVDYEQYF.

The chain employs TRBV30 and TRBJ1-6; D unclear. Per germline, CDR1 GTSNPN and CDR2 SVGIG (reference sequence). The length of the CDR3 is 14 residues. V was clipped by 5 bases and J by 2 bases, with 10 bases between them. The CDR3 DNA is TGTGCCTGGTCTCGGGTTCCCTATAATTCACCCCTCCACTTT. This gives the protein CAWSRVPYNSPLHF.

This chain connects TRBV5-3 to TRBJ1-1, with D uncertain. TRBV5-3 is identified as an open reading frame with a role that is uncertain. The V and J ends lost 3 bases and 4 bases respectively, with 16 bases between them. This CDR3 comprises 15 residues. The DNA for the CDR3 is TGTGCCAGAAGCTGCGCAGGACCTGGGAGCACTGAAGCTTTCTTT. It encodes CARSCAGPGSTEAFF.

The gene calls are TRBV19 and TRBJ1-2; TRBD1 agrees at 10 bases. V was pared by 1 base and J by 2 bases, with 7 bases of the junction left unmatched. CDR1 is LNHDA, CDR2 SQIVND, per germline (reference sequence). There are 17 residues in the CDR3. CDR3 coding DNA: TGTGCCAGTAGTATAGTCATGACGGGACAGGGGAACTATGGCTACACCTTC. Translated, it gives CASSIVMTGQGNYGYTF.

DNA of the CDR3: TGTGCCAGCAGCGATTGGCAGGGAAATGAAAAACTGTTTTTT. Its translation is CASSDWQGNEKLFF. The chain carries TRBV6-5 and TRBJ1-4, with D possibly being TRBD1 (5 bases). This CDR3 spans 14 amino acids. Trimming took off 6 bases at V and 5 bases at J, with 13 bases between the two ends. The germline gives CDR1 MNHEY, CDR2 SVGAGI.

V gene TRBV7-6 combines with J gene TRBJ2-7; the D gene is possibly TRBD1 (6 bases). Germline loops: CDR1 SGHVS, CDR2 FNYEAQ. V lost 2 bases and J lost 6, with 14 bases in between. CDR3 size: 14 residues. CDR3 protein: CASSLSLRGSEQYF. The CDR3 DNA sequence: TGTGCCAGCAGCTTAAGCCTCAGGGGTAGCGAGCAGTACTTC.

As regards this clone: A read error may produce the germline difference seen at one junction end. This rearrangement joins TRBV4-1 to TRBJ1-2; 12 positions match TRBD1. The germline V gene has CDR1 MGHRA and CDR2 YSYEKL. The CDR3 runs 17 residues. CDR3 DNA sequence: TGCGCCAGCAGCCACCAAAATTCCGGGACAGGGGGCCATGGCCACACCTTC. Its protein is CASSHQNSGTGGHGHTF.

CDR3 DNA sequence: TGTGCCAGCAGTGACTCTAGCGGCTCCTACAATGAGCAGTTCTTC. Residues: CASSDSSGSYNEQFF. V and J are TRBV6-4 and TRBJ2-1, with D possibly matching TRBD2 (6 bases). Looked up from germline, CDR1 is MRHNA and CDR2 is SNTAGT. The CDR3 is 15 residues long. The ends were cut back, 0 bases at V and 0 bases at J, with 6 bases in the middle.

The chain links TRBV11-2 to TRBJ2-7; D gene unclear. The CDR3 has 12 residues. V was trimmed by 6 bases and J by 7 bases, leaving 13 bases between them. Germline V gene lookup returns CDR1 SGHAT and CDR2 FQNNGV. The DNA for the CDR3 is TGTGCCAGCAGAAACGCCGATAGAGAGCAGTACTTC. It translates to CASRNADREQYF.

The chain joins TRBV5-6 to TRBJ1-5, with D unclear. The V gene lost 0 bases and the J gene lost 5 bases, with 6 bases spanning the gap. Germline CDR1 SGHDT, CDR2 YYEEEE. There are 13 residues in the CDR3. CDR3 amino acids: CASSLGVDQPQHF. CDR3 DNA sequence: TGTGCCAGCAGCTTGGGCGTCGATCAGCCCCAGCATTTT.

The V gene is TRBV10-3, the J gene TRBJ1-3; the D gene is possibly TRBD1 (5 bases). Between the trimmed V and J ends, which lost 6 bases and 4 bases, there was a span of 10 bases. CDR1 is ENHRY, CDR2 SYGVKD, per germline. The CDR3 extends over 13 amino acids. CDR3 bases: TGTGCCATCAGACAGGTAGCCGGAAACACCATATATTTT. The encoded protein is CAIRQVAGNTIYF.

Only one count was recorded for this clone. The V gene is TRBV7-6, the J gene TRBJ2-5, with D hard to call. This CDR3 contains 13 residues. V lost 1 base and J 2 bases, leaving 5 bases between the germline ends. Germline V gene lookup returns CDR1 SGHVS and CDR2 FNYEAQ. In nucleotides, the CDR3 is TGTGCCAGCAGCTTAGTAGTACAAGAGACCCAGTACTTC. Its protein is CASSLVVQETQYF.

V usage is TRBV16 and J usage is TRBJ1-1; D remains ambiguous. Trimming stripped 5 bases from V and 1 base from J, with 14 bases between. In germline, CDR1 is KGHSY, CDR2 FQNENV. The CDR3 is 15 amino acids. The CDR3 DNA is TGTGCCAGCAGCGTGGGCCCAGCAGGGAACACTGAAGCTTTCTTT. Protein product: CASSVGPAGNTEAFF.